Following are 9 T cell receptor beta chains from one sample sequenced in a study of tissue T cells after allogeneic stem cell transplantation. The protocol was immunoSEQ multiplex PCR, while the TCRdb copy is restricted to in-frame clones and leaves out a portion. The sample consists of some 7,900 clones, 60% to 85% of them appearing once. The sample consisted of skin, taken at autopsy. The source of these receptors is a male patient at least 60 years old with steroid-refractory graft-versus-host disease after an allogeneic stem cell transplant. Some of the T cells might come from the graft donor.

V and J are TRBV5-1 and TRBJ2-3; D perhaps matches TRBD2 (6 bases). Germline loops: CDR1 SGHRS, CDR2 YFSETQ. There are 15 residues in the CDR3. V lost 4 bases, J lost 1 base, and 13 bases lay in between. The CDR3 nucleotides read TGCGCCAGCAGCCTCGGGACTCATCGCACAGATACGCAGTATTTT. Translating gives CASSLGTHRTDTQYF.

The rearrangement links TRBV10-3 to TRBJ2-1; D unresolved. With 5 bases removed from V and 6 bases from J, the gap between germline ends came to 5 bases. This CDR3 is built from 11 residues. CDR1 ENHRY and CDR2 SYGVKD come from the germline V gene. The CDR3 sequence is CAISLGNEQFF. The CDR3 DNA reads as TGTGCCATCAGTTTGGGCAATGAGCAGTTCTTC.

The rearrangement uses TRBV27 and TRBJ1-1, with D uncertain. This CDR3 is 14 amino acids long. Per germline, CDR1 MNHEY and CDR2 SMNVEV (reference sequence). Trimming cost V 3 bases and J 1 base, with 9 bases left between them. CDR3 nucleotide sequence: TGTGCCAGCAGTTTTACGGGCCCGAACACTGAAGCTTTCTTT. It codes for CASSFTGPNTEAFF.

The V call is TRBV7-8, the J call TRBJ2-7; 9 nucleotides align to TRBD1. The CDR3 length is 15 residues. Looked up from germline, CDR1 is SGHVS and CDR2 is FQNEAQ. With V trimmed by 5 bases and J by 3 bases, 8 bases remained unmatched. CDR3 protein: CASSRDRVKGYEQYF. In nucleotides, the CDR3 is TGTGCCAGCAGCCGGGACAGGGTCAAGGGCTACGAGCAGTACTTC.

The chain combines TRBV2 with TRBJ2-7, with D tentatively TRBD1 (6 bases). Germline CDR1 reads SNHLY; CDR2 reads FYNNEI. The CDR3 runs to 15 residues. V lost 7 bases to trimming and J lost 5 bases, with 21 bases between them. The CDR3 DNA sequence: TGTGCCAGCATCAGGGGCAGCCTACTGGACGACGAGCAGTACTTC. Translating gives CASIRGSLLDDEQYF.

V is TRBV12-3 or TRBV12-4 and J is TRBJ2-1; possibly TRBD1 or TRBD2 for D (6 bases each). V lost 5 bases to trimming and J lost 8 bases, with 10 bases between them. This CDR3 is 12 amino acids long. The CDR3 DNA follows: TGTGCCAGCAGTCGGGGGCTCGATGAGCAGTTCTTC. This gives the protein CASSRGLDEQFF.

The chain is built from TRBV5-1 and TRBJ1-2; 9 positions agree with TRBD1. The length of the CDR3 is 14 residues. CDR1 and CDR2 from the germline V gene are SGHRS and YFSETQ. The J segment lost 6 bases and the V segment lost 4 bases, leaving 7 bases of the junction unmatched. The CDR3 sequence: CASSPGQGTDGYTF. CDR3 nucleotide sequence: TGCGCCAGCAGCCCGGGACAGGGTACGGATGGCTACACCTTC.

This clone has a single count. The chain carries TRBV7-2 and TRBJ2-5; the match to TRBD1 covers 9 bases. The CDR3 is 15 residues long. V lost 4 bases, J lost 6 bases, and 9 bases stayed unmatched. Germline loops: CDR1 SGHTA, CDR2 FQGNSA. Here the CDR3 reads CASSSPVQGAKTQYF. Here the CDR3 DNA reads TGTGCCAGCAGCTCCCCAGTACAGGGGGCGAAGACCCAGTACTTC.

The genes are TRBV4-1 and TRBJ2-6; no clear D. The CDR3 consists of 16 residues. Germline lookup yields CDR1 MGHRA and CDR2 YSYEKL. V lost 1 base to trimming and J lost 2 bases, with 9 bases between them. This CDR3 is CASSQAPVTGANVLTF. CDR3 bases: TGCGCCAGCAGCCAAGCCCCGGTGACTGGGGCCAACGTCCTGACTTTC.